This passage covers 4 T cell receptor beta chains from one sample sequenced in a study of blood T cell repertoires in COVID-19. Profiled with immunoSEQ multiplex PCR; TCRdb holds only in-frame clones, not every one. This sample has fewer than 200,000 clones, with approximately 83% found just once. Sequencing was carried out using peripheral blood. The receptors were sampled from a human donor in a cohort sampled during active COVID-19.

This clone was counted only a few times. V is TRBV6-4 and J is TRBJ2-3; weak D call: TRBD2 (6 bases). The CDR3 sequence is 16 residues long. The V end lost 0 bases, the J end lost 4 bases, and 14 bases lay between the germline ends. The germline V gene encodes CDR1 MRHNA and CDR2 SNTAGT. CDR3 nucleotide sequence: TGTGCCAGCAGTGACTCGGGCACGCGGGGCGCAGATACGCAGTATTTT. Its translation is CASSDSGTRGADTQYF.

CDR3 sequence reads: CATRDRGPYEQYF. DNA of the CDR3: TGTGCCACCCGGGACAGAGGGCCCTACGAGCAGTACTTC. This chain connects TRBV24-1 to TRBJ2-7, with 7 bases lining up with TRBD1. Looked up from germline, CDR1 is KGHDR and CDR2 is SFDVKD. V was clipped by 9 bases and J by 2 bases; unmatched bases: 6. The length of the CDR3 is 13 residues.

This clone was found a few times. The chain couples TRBV4-2 to TRBJ1-4; D is unresolved. The CDR3 is 13 amino acids. CDR1 and CDR2 from the germline V gene are LGHNA and YNFKEQ. Trimming stripped 0 bases from V and 4 bases from J, with 3 bases between. The CDR3 DNA is TGTGCCAGCAGCCAAGATCTTAATGAAAAACTGTTTTTT. Its protein product is CASSQDLNEKLFF.

This clone was found once. The DNA of the CDR3 is TGTGCCAGCAGTGACCCAGGGACTAGCGCCCGGACGTATTTT. This encodes CASSDPGTSARTYF. This chain connects TRBV6-4 to TRBJ2-3; 10 bases are shared with TRBD2. Trimming took 2 bases from V and 14 from J; bases not matched to a gene: 10. CDR1 is MRHNA, CDR2 SNTAGT, per germline. The CDR3 is 14 amino acids.